The present TCR beta chain was sequenced within a study of post-analysis software for immune sequencing data. The overall study: Both relapsing-remitting and secondary progressive multiple sclerosis featured among the disease courses, as did progressive-relapsing multiple sclerosis.

The V gene's germline CDR1 is SQVTM and CDR2 ANQGSEA. CDR3 length: 12 residues. V dropped 4 bases and J dropped 4 bases, with 10 bases sitting between them. Note on this clonotype: Its antigen is unidentified.

TCR beta libraries were prepared from cDNA with unique molecular identifiers. TCRdb re-called the PCR reads through MiXCR, storing one row per CDR3 protein. The top ten hold about 11% of the sample, which has some 700,000 distinct CDR3 sequences, about 60% seen once. Study-level findings and limits: The study found TRBV5-6, TRBV5-1 and TRBV20-1 among four to six TRBV segments more frequent in patients than controls. F-measure co-clustering was strong for batch-matched samples.

The J gene is TRBJ1-1, the V gene TRBV29-1, with D possibly TRBD1 on 5 matching bases. This receptor was obtained from a girl aged 2 to 10 with multiple sclerosis. The sample comprised blood. CDR3 DNA: TGCAGCGTTGCGAACAGGAGCACTGAAGCTTTCTTT. Translation: CSVANRSTEAFF.